The rows below give T cell receptor beta chains drawn from one sample of a study of blood T cells in healthy people across ages. TCRdb reprocessed the 5' RACE reads with MiXCR, giving one entry per CDR3 protein. Among around 400,000 distinct CDR3 sequences, 45% to 65% were seen once, and the ten largest hold approximately 51%. The sample comprised blood. These receptor sequences come from a man aged 55 to 69 in good health. Both conserved end residues are part of each CDR3.

v_call	j_call	cdr3_aa
TRBV18	TRBJ2-3	CASSPSTGGTDTQYF
TRBV20-1	TRBJ1-2	CSARDDSFYGYTF
TRBV7-2	TRBJ2-3	CASSRDSTSTDTQYF
TRBV9	TRBJ2-1	CASSVSGSNEQFF
TRBV4-3	TRBJ2-4	CASSPRDSLAKNIQYF
TRBV27	TRBJ2-7	CASSYPGQGIYEQYF
TRBV4-2	NA	CASSQGGRDIQETQFF
TRBV24-1	TRBJ2-1	CATSDRTGGLLNEQFF
TRBV5-4	TRBJ2-6	CASSFPDSSPGANVLTF
TRBV5-1	TRBJ2-3	CASCLAGGNPTDTQYF
TRBV6-5	TRBJ2-7	CASSYSQGGYEQYF
TRBV6-1	TRBJ2-5	CASSEAAGTQETQYF
TRBV7-2	TRBJ1-1	CASSLALRDSLAFF
TRBV7-2	TRBJ2-4	CASSSSESGSIQYF
TRBV3-1	TRBJ2-1	CASSQRSLRSNEQFF
TRBV7-9	TRBJ2-4	CASSFGTSGGDVQYF
TRBV29-1	TRBJ2-2	CSVRVTTNTGELFF
TRBV13	TRBJ1-4	CASSLRQTNEKLFF
TRBV12-3/TRBV12-4	TRBJ1-2	CAARLQGAFGYTF
TRBV3-1	TRBJ2-7	CASSPNVGEQYF
TRBV28	TRBJ2-7	CASSPGRWAYEQYF
TRBV7-2	TRBJ1-2	CASSLQGAGYGYTF